This TCR beta chain emerged from a study of OX40 agonist ivuxolimab in advanced cancers. The wider study: Three patients had partial responses: one hepatocellular carcinoma, two cutaneous melanoma.

The table came from immunoSEQ multiplex PCR; TCRdb's copy has only in-frame clones and leaves some out. Counted here are 98,000 or so clones, 88% occurring once; the ten biggest clones make up 0.8% to 1%. The sequencing here drew on CD4+ or CD8+ T cells sorted from blood, taken in a trial of the OX40 agonist ivuxolimab. The TCR sequence derives from an adult with an advanced solid tumor such as melanoma, head and neck, liver or kidney cancer.

The DNA for the CDR3 is TGTGCCAGCAGCTCCTCCTCAGGGAGTAGCTACACCTTC. Translating gives CASSSSSGSSYTF. This rearrangement joins TRBV13 to TRBJ1-2; weak D call: TRBD1 (5 bases). The CDR3 runs to 13 residues. Germline CDR1 is PRHDT and CDR2 is FYEKMQ (reference sequence). V was pared by 4 bases and J by 9 bases, with 15 bases between. The variable domain in full, completed from reference TRBV13 and TRBJ1-2, reads AAGVIQSPRHLIKEKRETATLKCYPIPRHDTVYWYQQGPGQDPQFLISFYEKMQSDKGSIPDRFSAQQFSDYHSELNMSSLELGDSALYFCASSSSSGSSYTFGSGTRLTVV.